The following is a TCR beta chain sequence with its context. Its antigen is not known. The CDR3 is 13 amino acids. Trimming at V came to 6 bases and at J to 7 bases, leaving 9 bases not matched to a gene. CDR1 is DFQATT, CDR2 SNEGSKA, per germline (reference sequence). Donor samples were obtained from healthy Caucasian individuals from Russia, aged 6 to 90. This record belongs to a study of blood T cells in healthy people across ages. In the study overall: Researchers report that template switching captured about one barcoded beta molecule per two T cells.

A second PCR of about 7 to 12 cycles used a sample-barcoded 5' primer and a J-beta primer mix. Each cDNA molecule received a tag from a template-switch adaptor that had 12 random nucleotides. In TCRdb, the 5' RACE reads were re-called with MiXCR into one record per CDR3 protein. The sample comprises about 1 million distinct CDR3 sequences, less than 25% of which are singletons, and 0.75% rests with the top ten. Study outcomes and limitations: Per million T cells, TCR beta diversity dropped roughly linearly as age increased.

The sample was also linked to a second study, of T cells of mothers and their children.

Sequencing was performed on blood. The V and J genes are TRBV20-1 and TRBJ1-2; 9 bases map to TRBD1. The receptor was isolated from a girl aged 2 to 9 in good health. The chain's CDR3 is CSAVGQGSRGYTF. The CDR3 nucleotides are TGCAGTGCCGTGGGACAGGGCTCCCGTGGCTACACCTTC.